This entry is about one T cell receptor (beta chain). How the authors handled the data: The authors estimated nucleated cell counts from reference gene primer amplification. Some clones are missing from TCRdb's copy, which holds only in-frame ones; the method was immunoSEQ multiplex PCR. V and J calls and clone size follow that table, whereas D and trimming were derived from the DNA. The sample lists a few hundred thousand clones, around 87% occurring once. This sample stems from a study of blood T cell repertoires in COVID-19. Background on the study: The study drew acute and convalescent COVID-19 samples from the United States, Italy and Spain. In each case, the material was cDNA or gDNA derived from T cells, B-cell-depleted T cells, or PBMCs.

CDR1 MDHEN and CDR2 SYDVKM come from the germline V gene. CDR3 length: 11 residues. Trimming shortened V by 5 bases and J by 10 bases, and 9 bases separated the two germline ends. The source of this sequence is a woman aged 45-60 years who had recovered from COVID-19. Sequencing input: peripheral blood. The V call is TRBV28, the J call TRBJ2-1; D remains ambiguous. CDR3 amino acids: CASSPSGEQFF. As DNA, the CDR3 is TGTGCCAGCAGTCCCTCCGGGGAGCAGTTCTTC.